These T cell receptor beta chains were read from a single sample in a study of T cells in narcolepsy. The repertoire was sequenced with immunoSEQ multiplex PCR; TCRdb's copy has only in-frame clones and lacks some. In the table there are tens of thousands of clones, 75% to 85% of which are singletons. Sequencing used memory (CD45RA-) CD4+ T cells from blood. The receptors were sampled from a human donor in good health. Both conserved end residues are part of each CDR3. The D gene is left open where the match is weak. Clone size is not always given. Where it is, it says once, few, many or a class for expanded clones.

d_call: .
j_call: TRBJ1-2
v_call: TRBV7-9
clone_size: .
cdr3_aa: CASSREGGYTF
cdr3_nt: TGTGCCAGCAGCCGGGAGGGTGGCTACACCTTC

d_call: .
j_call: TRBJ2-3
v_call: TRBV5-1
clone_size: few
cdr3_aa: CASSKDVTSTDTQYF
cdr3_nt: TGCGCCAGCAGCAAGGACGTCACTAGCACAGATACGCAGTATTTT

d_call: .
j_call: TRBJ1-1
v_call: TRBV13
clone_size: .
cdr3_aa: CASSARRFYNTEAFF
cdr3_nt: TGTGCCAGCAGCGCCCGAAGATTTTATAACACTGAAGCTTTCTTT

d_call: .
j_call: TRBJ1-6
v_call: TRBV10-3
clone_size: .
cdr3_aa: CATRTVNSPLHF
cdr3_nt: TGTGCCACCCGGACAGTTAATTCACCCCTCCACTTT

d_call: .
j_call: TRBJ2-1
v_call: TRBV4-3
clone_size: .
cdr3_aa: CASSLGTGNNEQFF
cdr3_nt: TGCGCCAGCAGCCTCGGCACAGGGAACAATGAGCAGTTCTTC

d_call: .
j_call: TRBJ2-1
v_call: TRBV6-5
clone_size: .
cdr3_aa: CASISRGNEQFF
cdr3_nt: TGTGCCAGCATAAGCAGGGGTAATGAGCAGTTCTTC

d_call: .
j_call: TRBJ2-3
v_call: TRBV6-6
clone_size: .
cdr3_aa: CASSPRTRGGTDTQYF
cdr3_nt: TGTGCCAGCAGCCCGCGGACCAGGGGGGGGACAGATACGCAGTATTTT

d_call: TRBD1
j_call: TRBJ2-1
v_call: TRBV9
clone_size: once
cdr3_aa: CASSVAGGLTGPDEQFF
cdr3_nt: TGTGCCAGCAGCGTAGCCGGCGGGTTGACAGGGCCCGATGAGCAGTTCTTC

d_call: .
j_call: TRBJ1-1
v_call: TRBV6-5
clone_size: .
cdr3_aa: CASSAGSRAFF
cdr3_nt: TGTGCCAGCAGTGCCGGGTCCAGGGCTTTCTTT

d_call: .
j_call: TRBJ2-5
v_call: TRBV19
clone_size: .
cdr3_aa: CASSRSKETQYF
cdr3_nt: TGTGCCAGTAGTCGCAGTAAAGAGACCCAGTACTTC

d_call: TRBD2
j_call: TRBJ2-1
v_call: TRBV5-1
clone_size: few
cdr3_aa: CASSLPGTRLQEQFF
cdr3_nt: TGCGCCAGCAGCTTGCCCGGGACTAGGCTTCAGGAGCAGTTCTTC

d_call: .
j_call: TRBJ2-3
v_call: TRBV2
clone_size: once
cdr3_aa: CASSSGTTTQYF
cdr3_nt: TGTGCCAGCAGTTCTGGAACTACCACGCAGTATTTT

d_call: .
j_call: TRBJ2-3
v_call: TRBV5-1
clone_size: .
cdr3_aa: CASSLANSGDTQYF
cdr3_nt: TGCGCCAGCAGCTTGGCGAATAGCGGAGATACGCAGTATTTT

d_call: TRBD2
j_call: TRBJ2-7
v_call: TRBV7-9
clone_size: .
cdr3_aa: CASSFSGGNYEQYF
cdr3_nt: TGTGCCAGCAGCTTTAGCGGGGGGAATTACGAGCAGTACTTC

d_call: TRBD2
j_call: TRBJ2-5
v_call: TRBV5-1
clone_size: .
cdr3_aa: CASSPGTSGIRETQYF
cdr3_nt: TGCGCCAGCAGCCCGGGGACTAGCGGTATTCGAGAGACCCAGTACTTC

d_call: .
j_call: TRBJ1-1
v_call: TRBV23-1
clone_size: .
cdr3_aa: CASSQSGGCVKPLDTEAFF
cdr3_nt: TGCGCCAGCAGTCAATCAGGAGGGTGCGTAAAGCCCCTTGACACTGAAGCTTTCTTT

d_call: TRBD2
j_call: TRBJ2-7
v_call: TRBV6-6
clone_size: .
cdr3_aa: CATENSGGSYEQYF
cdr3_nt: TGTGCCACGGAAAATAGCGGGGGCTCCTACGAGCAGTACTTC

d_call: .
j_call: TRBJ2-7
v_call: TRBV5-4
clone_size: once
cdr3_aa: CVSSDEGGASYEQYF
cdr3_nt: TGTGTCAGCAGCGATGAGGGGGGGGCCTCCTACGAGCAGTACTTC

d_call: .
j_call: TRBJ1-2
v_call: TRBV2
clone_size: .
cdr3_aa: CASSDARVNYGYTF
cdr3_nt: TGTGCCAGCAGTGACGCCCGGGTTAACTATGGCTACACCTTC

d_call: .
j_call: TRBJ1-1
v_call: TRBV5-4
clone_size: .
cdr3_aa: CASSPDRRNTEAFF
cdr3_nt: TGTGCCAGCAGCCCGGACAGAAGGAACACTGAAGCTTTCTTT

d_call: .
j_call: TRBJ2-1
v_call: TRBV9
clone_size: once
cdr3_aa: CASSVDSRQGYNEQFF
cdr3_nt: TGTGCCAGCAGCGTGGACTCGAGGCAGGGCTACAATGAGCAGTTCTTC

d_call: .
j_call: TRBJ2-7
v_call: TRBV5-5
clone_size: .
cdr3_aa: CASSSRGEGSEQYF
cdr3_nt: TGTGCCAGCAGCTCCCGTGGCGAAGGTAGCGAGCAGTACTTC

d_call: .
j_call: TRBJ1-2
v_call: TRBV10-3
clone_size: .
cdr3_aa: CATQLANYGYTF
cdr3_nt: TGTGCCACCCAGCTCGCTAACTATGGCTACACCTTC

d_call: TRBD2
j_call: TRBJ2-3
v_call: TRBV15
clone_size: .
cdr3_aa: CATSRDLASGGGIDTQYF
cdr3_nt: TGTGCCACCAGCAGAGATTTGGCTAGCGGGGGGGGCATAGATACGCAGTATTTT

d_call: .
j_call: TRBJ1-1
v_call: TRBV5-1
clone_size: few
cdr3_aa: CASSLSPMNTEAFF
cdr3_nt: TGCGCCAGCAGCTTGTCCCCTATGAACACTGAAGCTTTCTTT